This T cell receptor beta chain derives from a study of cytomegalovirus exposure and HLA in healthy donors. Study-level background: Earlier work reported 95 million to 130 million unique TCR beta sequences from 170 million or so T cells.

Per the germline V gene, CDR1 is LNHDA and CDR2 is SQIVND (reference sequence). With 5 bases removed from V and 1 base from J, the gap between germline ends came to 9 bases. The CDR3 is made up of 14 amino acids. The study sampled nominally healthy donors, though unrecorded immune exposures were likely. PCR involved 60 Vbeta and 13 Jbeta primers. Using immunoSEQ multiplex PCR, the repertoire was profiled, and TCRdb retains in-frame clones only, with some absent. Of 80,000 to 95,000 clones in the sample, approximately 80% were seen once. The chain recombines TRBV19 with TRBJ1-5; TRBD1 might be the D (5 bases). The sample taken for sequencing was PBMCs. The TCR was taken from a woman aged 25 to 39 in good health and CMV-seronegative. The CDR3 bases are TGTGCCAGTAGTCCAGGACACAGCAATCAGCCCCAGCATTTT. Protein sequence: CASSPGHSNQPQHF. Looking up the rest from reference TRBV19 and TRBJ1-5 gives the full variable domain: DGGITQSPKYLFRKEGQNVTLSCEQNLNHDAMYWYRQDPGQGLRLIYYSQIVNDFQKGDIAEGYSVSREKKESFPLTVTSAQKNPTAFYLCASSPGHSNQPQHFGDGTRLSIL.